The 25 T cell receptor beta chains reported below all come from one sample, sequenced in a study of blood T cell repertoires in COVID-19. The table came from immunoSEQ multiplex PCR; TCRdb's copy has only in-frame clones and leaves some out. This sample has 200,000 to 250,000 clones; roughly 85% occur once, and the top ten carry 3.6%. Sequencing was carried out using peripheral blood. These receptors came from a woman of 80 years or more with acute or convalescent COVID-19.

The V and J genes are TRBV7-2 and TRBJ2-5, with D perhaps matching TRBD2 (5 bases). V was trimmed by 5 bases and J by 5 bases, leaving 21 bases between them. The CDR3 totals 16 residues. Germline values: CDR1 SGHTA, CDR2 FQGNSA. The CDR3 spells CASSPTRTPLSETQYF. The CDR3 DNA reads as TGTGCCAGCAGCCCAACTAGGACCCCCCTATCCGAGACCCAGTACTTC.

The chain has TRBV18 and TRBJ1-3; tentative D call: TRBD1 (5 bases). V was trimmed by 0 bases and J by 0 bases, leaving 9 bases between them. This CDR3 is built from 16 residues. Germline CDR1 reads KGHSH; CDR2 reads LQKENI. CDR3 sequence reads: CASSPPGRGSGNTIYF. CDR3 bases: TGTGCCAGCTCACCACCGGGGCGGGGCTCTGGAAACACCATATATTTT.

The V gene is TRBV2, the J gene TRBJ2-5; TRBD2 matches 14 bases. This CDR3 has 15 residues. The V segment lost 6 bases and the J segment 6 bases; nucleotides outside the gene matches: 6. Germline V CDR1 and CDR2: SNHLY, FYNNEI. CDR3 in DNA: TGTGCCAGCAGGACCGGGACTAGCGGGGGTCAGACCCAGTACTTC. Translating gives CASRTGTSGGQTQYF.

The chain combines TRBV9 with TRBJ1-1, with D possibly matching TRBD1 (5 bases). V lost 5 bases, J lost 5 bases, and 13 bases lay in between. CDR3 length: 13 amino acids. From germline, CDR1 is SGDLS and CDR2 YYNGEE. This CDR3 reads CASSYSRGTEAFF. In DNA form, the CDR3 reads TGTGCCAGCAGTTACAGTCGGGGGACTGAAGCTTTCTTT.

The rearrangement links TRBV19 to TRBJ2-3; D is unclear. The CDR3 is 13 amino acids. The V gene lost 5 bases and the J gene lost 8 bases, with 14 bases spanning the gap. The germline CDR1 and CDR2 sequences are LNHDA and SQIVND (reference sequence). CDR3 residues: CASSLSRSSTQYF. The CDR3 coding sequence is TGTGCCAGTAGTCTCTCGCGGTCGAGTACGCAGTATTTT.

This chain links TRBV5-1 with TRBJ2-1; 11 nucleotides agree with TRBD1. Germline V CDR1 and CDR2: SGHRS, YFSETQ. CDR3 length equals 15 residues. With V trimmed by 4 bases and J by 3 bases, 3 bases remained unmatched. CDR3 loop: CASSRGQGDYNEQFF. The CDR3 DNA is TGCGCCAGCAGCCGGGGACAGGGGGACTACAATGAGCAGTTCTTC.

This clone showed up just once. V is TRBV6-5 and J is TRBJ1-5, with D possibly matching TRBD1 (6 bases). CDR1 and CDR2 from the germline V gene are MNHEY and SVGAGI. The CDR3 runs 15 residues. V was trimmed by 0 bases and J by 5 bases, leaving 11 bases between them. CDR3 amino acids: CASSYSWGRDQPQHF. The CDR3 DNA reads TGTGCCAGCAGTTACTCGTGGGGGCGAGATCAGCCCCAGCATTTT.

This chain connects TRBV4-3 to TRBJ1-2; 8 bases are a match to TRBD1. Germline CDR1 is LGHNA and CDR2 is YSLEER. V lost 4 bases and J lost 6; bases outside the gene matches: 7. The CDR3 spans 14 residues. In DNA form, the CDR3 reads TGCGCCAGCAGCCGGGACAGGTCCCAAGATGGCTACACCTTC. Protein product: CASSRDRSQDGYTF.

The chain uses TRBV12-3 or TRBV12-4 and TRBJ1-2, with D possibly TRBD1 on 5 matching bases. Trimming took 7 bases from V and 2 from J, leaving 8 bases between them. This CDR3 has 12 amino acids. The CDR3 spells CASTYRNYGYTF. In nucleotides, the CDR3 is TGTGCCAGCACTTACAGGAACTATGGCTACACCTTC.

V gene TRBV12-5 combines with J gene TRBJ1-5, with TRBD1 as a possible D gene (6 bases). This CDR3 region has 19 residues. V shed 2 bases and J shed 0 bases, with 20 bases lying between them. Germline CDR1 reads LGHNT; CDR2 reads FRNRAP. In DNA form, the CDR3 reads TGTGCTAGTGGTTTGACCGGGGGGGCTAAACCGAATAGCAATCAGCCCCAGCATTTT. Protein: CASGLTGGAKPNSNQPQHF.

This clone was counted only a few times. The chain links TRBV10-3 to TRBJ1-1; D is undetermined. The CDR3 consists of 13 residues. Germline-derived CDR1 and CDR2 are ENHRY and SYGVKD. With 10 bases removed from V and 3 bases from J, the gap between germline ends came to 15 bases. The DNA of the CDR3 is TGTGCCAGCCTGGGGAGGCAGGACACTGAAGCTTTCTTT. Its translation is CASLGRQDTEAFF.

This chain links TRBV13 with TRBJ1-3, with 8 bases matching TRBD1. The CDR3 spans 15 residues. Germline lookup yields CDR1 PRHDT and CDR2 FYEKMQ (reference sequence). After removal of 5 bases from V and 2 bases from J, the junction contained 5 bases not matched to a gene. The CDR3 region has the DNA TGTGCCAGCAGCGCAACAGGGGGACCTGGAAACACCATATATTTT. Encoded protein: CASSATGGPGNTIYF.

The chain recombines TRBV7-2 with TRBJ1-1; 7 bases align to TRBD1. This CDR3 spans 12 amino acids. V dropped 4 bases and J dropped 7; count of bases not matched to a gene: 3. Per germline, CDR1 SGHTA and CDR2 FQGNSA. The CDR3 spells CASSSNRGEAFF. Here the CDR3 DNA reads TGTGCCAGCAGCTCAAACAGGGGTGAAGCTTTCTTT.

The rearrangement links TRBV27 to TRBJ2-3, with D possibly TRBD2 on 6 matching bases. Germline loops: CDR1 MNHEY, CDR2 SMNVEV (reference sequence). This CDR3 contains 17 residues. Trimming cost V 3 bases and J 1 base, with 17 bases left between them. The CDR3 DNA follows: TGTGCCAGCAGTTTGGCGGGACCGGGCAGGGGCACAGATACGCAGTATTTT. It is translated as CASSLAGPGRGTDTQYF.

V and J are TRBV5-1 and TRBJ2-2, with 13 bases fitting TRBD2. J was trimmed by 0 bases and V by 0 bases; bases with no gene match: 2. The CDR3 has 18 residues. Germline values: CDR1 SGHRS, CDR2 YFSETQ. In DNA, the CDR3 is TGCGCCAGCAGCTTGGGGACTAGCGGGGGACCGAACACCGGGGAGCTGTTTTTT. Protein sequence: CASSLGTSGGPNTGELFF. Complete variable domain (other parts from reference TRBV5-1 and TRBJ2-2): KAGVTQTPRYLIKTRGQQVTLSCSPISGHRSVSWYQQTPGQGLQFLFEYFSETQRNKGNFPGRFSGRQFSNSRSEMNVSTLELGDSALYLCASSLGTSGGPNTGELFFGEGSRLTVL.

The V call is TRBV21-1, the J call TRBJ2-3; the table's D call, TRBD1, was not checked against the DNA. TRBV21-1 is recorded as a pseudogene. The length of the CDR3 is 17 residues. The CDR3 region has the DNA TGTGCCAGCAGCAAAGACTTGGCAGGGGGAAACACAGATACGCAGTATTTT. Its protein product is CASSKDLAGGNTDTQYF.

The chain couples TRBV5-1 to TRBJ1-2; D might be TRBD1 (5 bases). The V end lost 4 bases, the J end lost 5 bases, and 12 bases lay between the germline ends. The length of the CDR3 is 13 residues. Germline V CDR1 and CDR2: SGHRS, YFSETQ. The CDR3 nucleotides are TGCGCCAGCAGCCCCCAAGACAGTTATGGCTACACCTTC. Its protein is CASSPQDSYGYTF. Combining the CDR3 with reference TRBV5-1 and TRBJ1-2 gives the whole variable domain KAGVTQTPRYLIKTRGQQVTLSCSPISGHRSVSWYQQTPGQGLQFLFEYFSETQRNKGNFPGRFSGRQFSNSRSEMNVSTLELGDSALYLCASSPQDSYGYTFGSGTRLTVV.

The V gene is TRBV19, the J gene TRBJ1-5, with TRBD1 matching 8 bases. Germline CDR1 and CDR2: LNHDA and SQIVND (reference sequence). The CDR3 is 14 residues long. J gave up 6 bases and V 3 bases, and 4 bases lay outside the gene matches. The CDR3 spells CASSILTGGQPQHF. The CDR3 nucleotides read TGTGCCAGTAGTATTTTAACAGGGGGTCAGCCCCAGCATTTT.

V is TRBV7-3 and J is TRBJ2-7; no firm D call. Germline V gene lookup returns CDR1 SGHTA and CDR2 FQGTGA. CDR3 length: 14 amino acids. Trimming left V 5 bases short and J 0 bases short, with 11 bases between. The CDR3 is CASSHTTSSYEQYF. The CDR3, as DNA: TGTGCCAGCAGCCATACTACGAGCTCCTACGAGCAGTACTTC.

The chain has TRBV12-3 or TRBV12-4 and TRBJ1-2; a possible D gene is TRBD1 (6 bases). V lost 5 bases, J lost 5 bases, and 9 bases lay in between. The CDR3 length is 12 residues. The CDR3, as DNA: TGTGCCAGCAGTAGACAGGTTTATGGCTACACCTTC. Its protein is CASSRQVYGYTF.

The chain has TRBV15 and TRBJ2-7; weak D call: TRBD1 (6 bases). Germline V gene data show CDR1 as LNHNV and CDR2 as YYDKDF (reference sequence). This CDR3 is 14 amino acids long. V lost 8 bases and J 0 bases, leaving 14 bases between the germline ends. CDR3 residues: CATEDRGGSYEQYF. CDR3 in DNA: TGTGCCACCGAGGACAGAGGAGGCTCCTACGAGCAGTACTTC.

A single count supports this clone. As DNA, the CDR3 is TGTGCCAGCAGTTACGGGACAGGGTTCGACTATGGCTACACCTTC. Its protein product is CASSYGTGFDYGYTF. The chain recombines TRBV6-6 with TRBJ1-2; 9 nucleotides line up with TRBD1. CDR3 length: 15 amino acids. Germline CDR1 and CDR2: MNHNY and SVGAGI (reference sequence). Trimming removed 2 bases from V and 3 bases from J; junction bases left unmatched: 4.

This clone came up many times. This chain links TRBV24-1 with TRBJ2-2; TRBD2 matches at 7 bases. CDR3 size: 18 residues. Germline values: CDR1 KGHDR, CDR2 SFDVKD. Germline trimming cut 4 bases from V and 2 bases from J; bases unmatched to any gene: 12. The CDR3 here is CATSDPHGQRGNTGELFF. The CDR3 DNA sequence: TGTGCCACCAGTGACCCCCACGGGCAGCGGGGAAACACCGGGGAGCTGTTTTTT.

The gene calls are TRBV24-1 and TRBJ1-3; no clear D. The germline V and J ends were trimmed by 2 bases and 4 bases, with 2 bases remaining between them. The CDR3 is 12 residues long. CDR1 is KGHDR and CDR2 is SFDVKD in the germline V gene. The CDR3, as DNA: TGTGCCACCAGTGATTCAGGAAACACCATATATTTT. Amino acid sequence: CATSDSGNTIYF.

The V gene is TRBV6-6, the J gene TRBJ2-7; 8 bases match TRBD1. Germline loops: CDR1 MNHNY, CDR2 SVGAGI (reference sequence). Germline trimming cut 5 bases from V and 1 base from J; bases unmatched to any gene: 13. CDR3 size: 17 residues. CDR3 in DNA: TGTGCCAGCAGTCAACGGACAGGGAGACAAACGTCCTACGAGCAGTACTTC. Translated: CASSQRTGRQTSYEQYF.